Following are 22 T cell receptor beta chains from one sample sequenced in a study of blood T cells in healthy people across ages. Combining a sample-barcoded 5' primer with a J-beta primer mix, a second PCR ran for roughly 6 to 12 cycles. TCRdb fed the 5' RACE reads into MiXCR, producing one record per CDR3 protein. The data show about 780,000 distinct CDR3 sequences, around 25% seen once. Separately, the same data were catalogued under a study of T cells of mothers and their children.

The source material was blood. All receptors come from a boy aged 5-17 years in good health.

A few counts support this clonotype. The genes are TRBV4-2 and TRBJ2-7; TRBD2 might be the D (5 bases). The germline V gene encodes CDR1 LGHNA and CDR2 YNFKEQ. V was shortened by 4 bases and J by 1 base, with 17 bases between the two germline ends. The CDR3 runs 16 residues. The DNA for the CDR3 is TGTGCCAGCAGCCCAGGCGACTCTCCGGGGTCCTACGAGCAGTACTTC. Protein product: CASSPGDSPGSYEQYF.

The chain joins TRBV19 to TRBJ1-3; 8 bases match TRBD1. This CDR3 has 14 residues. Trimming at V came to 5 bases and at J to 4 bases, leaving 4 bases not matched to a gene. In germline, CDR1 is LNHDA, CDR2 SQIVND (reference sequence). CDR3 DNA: TGTGCCAGTAGTGGACAGGGTCGCGGAAACACCATATATTTT. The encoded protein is CASSGQGRGNTIYF.

In DNA, the CDR3 is TGCAGTGCCCGGGAGACCCAGTACTTC. Its translation is CSARETQYF. The rearrangement uses TRBV20-1 and TRBJ2-5; D is uncertain. Per the germline V gene, CDR1 is DFQATT and CDR2 is SNEGSKA (reference sequence). This CDR3 has 9 amino acids. The V end lost 6 bases, the J end lost 5 bases, and 4 bases lay between the germline ends.

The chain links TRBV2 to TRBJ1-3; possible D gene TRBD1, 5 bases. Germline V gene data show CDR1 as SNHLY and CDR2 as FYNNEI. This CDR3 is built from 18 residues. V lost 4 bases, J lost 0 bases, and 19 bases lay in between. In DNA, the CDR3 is TGTGCCAGCAGTGTAGACAGACTACAACACCACTCTGGAAACACCATATATTTT. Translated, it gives CASSVDRLQHHSGNTIYF.

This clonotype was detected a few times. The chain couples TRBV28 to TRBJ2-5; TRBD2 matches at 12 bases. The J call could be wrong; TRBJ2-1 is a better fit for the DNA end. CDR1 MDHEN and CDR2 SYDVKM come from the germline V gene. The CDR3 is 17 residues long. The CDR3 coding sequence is TGTGCCAGCAGTTTACTCTCCGGGACTAGCGGGTACAATGAGCAGTTCTTC. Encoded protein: CASSLLSGTSGYNEQFF.

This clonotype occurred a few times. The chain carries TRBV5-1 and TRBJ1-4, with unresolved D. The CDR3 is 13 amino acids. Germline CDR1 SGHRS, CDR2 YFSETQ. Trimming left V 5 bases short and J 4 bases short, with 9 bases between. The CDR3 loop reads CASSPDGNEKLFF. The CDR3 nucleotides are TGCGCCAGCAGTCCGGACGGTAATGAAAAACTGTTTTTT.

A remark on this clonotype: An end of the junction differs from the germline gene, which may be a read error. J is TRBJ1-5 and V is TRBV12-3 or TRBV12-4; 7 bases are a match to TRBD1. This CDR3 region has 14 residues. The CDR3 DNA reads TGTACCAGCAGCGGGACAGCTAGCAATCAGCCCCAGCATTTT. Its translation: CTSSGTASNQPQHF.

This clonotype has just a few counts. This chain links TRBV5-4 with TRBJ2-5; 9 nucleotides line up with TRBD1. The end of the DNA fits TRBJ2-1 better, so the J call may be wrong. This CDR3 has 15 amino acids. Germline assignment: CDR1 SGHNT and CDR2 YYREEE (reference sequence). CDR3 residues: CASSLTGQGPYEQFF. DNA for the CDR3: TGTGCCAGCAGCTTGACGGGACAGGGTCCCTATGAGCAGTTCTTC.

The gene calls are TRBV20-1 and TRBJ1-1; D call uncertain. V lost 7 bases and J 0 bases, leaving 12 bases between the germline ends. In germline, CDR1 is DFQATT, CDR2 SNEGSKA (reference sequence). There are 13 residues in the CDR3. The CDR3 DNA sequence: TGCAGTGTCAGATCATCGGTGAACACTGAAGCTTTCTTT. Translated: CSVRSSVNTEAFF.

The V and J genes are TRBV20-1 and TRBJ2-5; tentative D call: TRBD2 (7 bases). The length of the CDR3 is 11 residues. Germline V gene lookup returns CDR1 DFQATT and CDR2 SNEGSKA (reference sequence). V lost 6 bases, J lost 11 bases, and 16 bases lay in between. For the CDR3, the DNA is TGCAGTGCCAGGGGACTAAAGAAGCAGTACTTC. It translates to CSARGLKKQYF.

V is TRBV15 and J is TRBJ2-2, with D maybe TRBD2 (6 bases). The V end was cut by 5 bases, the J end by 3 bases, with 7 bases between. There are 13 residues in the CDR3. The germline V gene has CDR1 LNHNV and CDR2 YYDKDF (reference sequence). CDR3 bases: TGTGCCACCAGCCTAGCGCACACCGGGGAGCTGTTTTTT. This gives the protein CATSLAHTGELFF.

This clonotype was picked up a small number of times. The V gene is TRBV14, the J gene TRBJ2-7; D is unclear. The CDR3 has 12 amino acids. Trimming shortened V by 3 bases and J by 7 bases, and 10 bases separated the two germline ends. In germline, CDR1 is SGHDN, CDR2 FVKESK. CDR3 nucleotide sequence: TGTGCCAGCAGCCACCCTATCGGGGAGCAGTACTTC. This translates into CASSHPIGEQYF.

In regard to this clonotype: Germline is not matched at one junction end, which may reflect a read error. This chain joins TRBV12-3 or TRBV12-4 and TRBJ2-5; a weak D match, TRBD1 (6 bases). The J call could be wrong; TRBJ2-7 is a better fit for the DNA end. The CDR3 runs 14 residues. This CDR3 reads CASSLAGTNYEQYF. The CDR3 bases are TGTGCCAGCAGTCTAGCCGGGACAAACTACGAGCAGTACTTC.

The CDR3 bases are TGTGCCAGCCCTCCCGAGGCAGGGGCCCTGGGGGGCTACACCTTC. It encodes CASPPEAGALGGYTF. V and J are TRBV2 and TRBJ1-2; tentatively, D is TRBD1 (6 bases). The CDR3 runs to 15 residues. In germline, CDR1 is SNHLY, CDR2 FYNNEI. Trimming pared 8 bases from V and 8 bases from J, leaving 24 bases between.

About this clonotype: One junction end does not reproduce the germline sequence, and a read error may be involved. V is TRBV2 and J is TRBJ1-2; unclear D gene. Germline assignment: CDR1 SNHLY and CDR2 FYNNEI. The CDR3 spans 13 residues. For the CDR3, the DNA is TGTGCCAACAGTGGTGGAAATCTATGGGGCTACACCTTC. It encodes CANSGGNLWGYTF.

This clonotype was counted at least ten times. The CDR3 loop is CASSPSPGLYNEQFF. In nucleotides, the CDR3 is TGTGCCAGCAGCCCATCGCCGGGACTCTACAATGAGCAGTTCTTC. The chain couples TRBV7-3 to TRBJ2-1; the D gene is possibly TRBD2 (6 bases). The germline V and J ends were trimmed by 5 bases and 3 bases, with 14 bases remaining between them. CDR1 and CDR2 from the germline V gene are SGHTA and FQGTGA. The length of the CDR3 is 15 residues.

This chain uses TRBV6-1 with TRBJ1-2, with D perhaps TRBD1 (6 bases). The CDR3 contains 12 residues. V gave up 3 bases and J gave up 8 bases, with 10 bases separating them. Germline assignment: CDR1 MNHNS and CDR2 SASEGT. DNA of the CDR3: TGTGCCAGCAGTGACGGACAGACCGGCTACACCTTC. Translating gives CASSDGQTGYTF.

The CDR3 region is CASSLVPRPETQYF. The CDR3 DNA reads as TGTGCCAGCAGCTTAGTTCCCCGCCCGGAGACCCAGTACTTC. The rearrangement links TRBV7-9 to TRBJ2-5, with no clear D. V was shortened by 1 base and J by 5 bases, with 11 bases between the two germline ends. Germline assignment: CDR1 SEHNR and CDR2 FQNEAQ (reference sequence). The CDR3 loop spans 14 amino acids.

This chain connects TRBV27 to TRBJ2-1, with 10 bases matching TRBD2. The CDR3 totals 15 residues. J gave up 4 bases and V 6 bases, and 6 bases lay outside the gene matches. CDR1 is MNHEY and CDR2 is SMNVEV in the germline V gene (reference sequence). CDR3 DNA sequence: TGTGCCAGCAGACCTAGCGGGGGACCTTACAATGAGCAGTTCTTC. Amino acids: CASRPSGGPYNEQFF.

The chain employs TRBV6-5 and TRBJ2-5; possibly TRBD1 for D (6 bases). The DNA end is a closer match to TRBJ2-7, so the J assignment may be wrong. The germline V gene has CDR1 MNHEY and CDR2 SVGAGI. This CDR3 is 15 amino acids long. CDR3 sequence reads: CASSSRVGGSYEQYF. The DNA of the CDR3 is TGTGCCAGCAGTTCCAGAGTAGGGGGATCCTACGAGCAGTACTTC.

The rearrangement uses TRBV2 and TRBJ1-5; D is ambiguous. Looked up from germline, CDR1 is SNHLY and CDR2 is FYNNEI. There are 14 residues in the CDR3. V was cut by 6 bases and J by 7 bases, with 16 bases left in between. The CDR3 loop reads CASSDKDRSQPQHF. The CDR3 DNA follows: TGTGCCAGCAGCGACAAAGACCGGTCCCAGCCCCAGCATTTT.

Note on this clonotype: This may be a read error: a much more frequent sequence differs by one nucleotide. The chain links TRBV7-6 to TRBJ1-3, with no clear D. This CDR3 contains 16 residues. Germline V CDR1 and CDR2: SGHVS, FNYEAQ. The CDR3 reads CASSLGLDSTGSTIYF. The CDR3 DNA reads TGTGCCAGCAGCTTAGGCCTAGATTCCACTGGAAGCACCATATATTTT.